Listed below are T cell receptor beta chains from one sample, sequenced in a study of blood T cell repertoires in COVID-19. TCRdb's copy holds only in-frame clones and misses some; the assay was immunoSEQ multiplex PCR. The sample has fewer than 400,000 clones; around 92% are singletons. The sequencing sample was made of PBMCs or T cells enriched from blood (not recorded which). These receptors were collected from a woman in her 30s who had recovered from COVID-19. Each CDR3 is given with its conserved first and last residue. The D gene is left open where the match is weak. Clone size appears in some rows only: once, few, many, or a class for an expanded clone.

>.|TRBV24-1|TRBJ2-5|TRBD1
TGTGCCACCAGTGATCCTGGACAGGGGGCCGGTGAGACCCAGTACTTC
CATSDPGQGAGETQYF
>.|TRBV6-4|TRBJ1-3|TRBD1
TGTGCCAGCAGTCCGGACAGGGGTGGAAACACCATATATTTT
CASSPDRGGNTIYF
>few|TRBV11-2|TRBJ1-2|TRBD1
TGTGCCAGCAGCTTAGGCGCGGACAGGGGCCGGAGTGGCTACACCTTC
CASSLGADRGRSGYTF
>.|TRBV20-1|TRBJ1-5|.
TGCAGTGCTAGTCCCAGAAATACAGGGAGTCAGCCCCAGCATTTT
CSASPRNTGSQPQHF
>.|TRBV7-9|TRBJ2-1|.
TGTGCCAGCAGCTTATTGGGGGGTATGGATGAGCAGTTCTTC
CASSLLGGMDEQFF
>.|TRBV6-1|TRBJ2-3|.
TGTGCCAGCAGTGAATTAACGAGCAGACTAGTCCGCCCAGATACGCAGTATTTT
CASSELTSRLVRPDTQYF
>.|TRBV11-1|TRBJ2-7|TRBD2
TGTGCCAGCAGCCGGACTAGCGAGGTCTACGAGCAGTACTTC
CASSRTSEVYEQYF
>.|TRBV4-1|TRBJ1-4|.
TGCGCCAGCAGCCAAGCCGGGAAACTGTTTTTT
CASSQAGKLFF
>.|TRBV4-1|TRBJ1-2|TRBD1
TGCGCCAGCAGCCAAGTAGGCCAGGGGGAGCGCTACACCTTC
CASSQVGQGERYTF
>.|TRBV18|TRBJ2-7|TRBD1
TGTGCCAGCTCACCAGCTGGGACAGGGGGCTACGAGCAGTACTTC
CASSPAGTGGYEQYF
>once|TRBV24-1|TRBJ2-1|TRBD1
TGTGCCACCAGTGATTTCCCGGGACAGGGGGCCTACAATGAGCAGTTCTTC
CATSDFPGQGAYNEQFF
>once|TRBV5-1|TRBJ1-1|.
TGCGCCAGCAGCTTGGTGCACTTGAACACTGAAGCTTTCTTT
CASSLVHLNTEAFF
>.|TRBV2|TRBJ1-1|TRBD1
TGTGCCAGCAGTGCGGACAGGGGGAGGGGTGAAGCTTTCTTT
CASSADRGRGEAFF
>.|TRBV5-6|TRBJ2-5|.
TGTGCCAGCAGCTTGGACTTGTACCAAGAGACCCAGTACTTC
CASSLDLYQETQYF
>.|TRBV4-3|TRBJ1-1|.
TGCGCCAGCAGCCAAGACAGGGTAGGATCTGAAGCTTTCTTT
CASSQDRVGSEAFF
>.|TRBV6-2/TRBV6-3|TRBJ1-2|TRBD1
TGTGCCAGCAGTAGACCCCCTCGGGCGGACAGGGGGCATGGCTACACCTTC
CASSRPPRADRGHGYTF
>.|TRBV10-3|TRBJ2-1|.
TGTGCCATTCGCGCTCGGGGATCCTACAATGAGCAGTTCTTC
CAIRARGSYNEQFF
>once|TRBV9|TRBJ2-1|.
TGTGCCAGCAGCGTTGACTTTGCCGGGTTCGATGAGCAGTTCTTC
CASSVDFAGFDEQFF
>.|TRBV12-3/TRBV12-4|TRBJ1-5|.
TGTGCCAGCAGCTTTACATCGAATCAGCCCCAGCATTTT
CASSFTSNQPQHF
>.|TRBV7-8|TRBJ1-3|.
TGTGCCAGCAGCTTCCCCGACAGGCGCCTAGTCGGAAACACCATATATTTT
CASSFPDRRLVGNTIYF
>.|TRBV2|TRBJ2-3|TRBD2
TGTGCCAGCAGTGAAGCGCGACTAGCGGCATTCACAGATACGCAGTATTTT
CASSEARLAAFTDTQYF
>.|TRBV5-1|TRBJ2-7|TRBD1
TGCGCCAGCAGCCTAGGGACAGGGGTGGCCTACGAGCAGTACTTC
CASSLGTGVAYEQYF
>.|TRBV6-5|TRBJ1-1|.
TGTGCCAGCAAACTTACGCAGGGGTCGCCCGGAGCTTTCTTT
CASKLTQGSPGAFF
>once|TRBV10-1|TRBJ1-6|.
TGCGCCAGCAGTGATTCCTGGAGGCCCCTCCACTTT
CASSDSWRPLHF
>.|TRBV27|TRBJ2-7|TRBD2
TGTGCCAGCAGTTTAGCAGGACTAGGACACTACGAGCAGTACTTC
CASSLAGLGHYEQYF
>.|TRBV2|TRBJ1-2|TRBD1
TGTGCCAGCGGGGACAGAAATGGCTACACCTTC
CASGDRNGYTF
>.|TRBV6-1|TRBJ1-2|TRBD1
TGTGCCAGCAGTGAAAGGGGTGGGACAGTCTATTATGGCTACACCTTC
CASSERGGTVYYGYTF
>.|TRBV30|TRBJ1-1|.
TGTGCCTGGAGTGCACTTAAACACACAGGGCAGGGACAGAACACTGAAGCTTTCTTT
CAWSALKHTGQGQNTEAFF
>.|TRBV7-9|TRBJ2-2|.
TGTGCCAGCAGCGGAGACAGAGACGGCGGGGAGCTGTTTTTT
CASSGDRDGGELFF
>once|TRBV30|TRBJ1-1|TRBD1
TGTGCCTGGAGGGAACAGGGGGCGCTGAACACTGAAGCTTTCTTT
CAWREQGALNTEAFF
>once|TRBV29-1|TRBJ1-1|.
TGCAGCGTTGTCCCCAGGGCACTTGAAGCTTTCTTT
CSVVPRALEAFF
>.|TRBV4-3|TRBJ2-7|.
TGCGCCAGCAGCCAAGGGTATGGCAGTACCTACGAGCAGTACTTC
CASSQGYGSTYEQYF
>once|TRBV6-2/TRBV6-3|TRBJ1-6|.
TGTGCCAGCAGTTCCCGCTCCTATAATTCACCCCTCCACTTT
CASSSRSYNSPLHF
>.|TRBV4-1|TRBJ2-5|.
TGCGCCAGCAGCCAGCTTGGGACACCAAAAGGGACCCAGTACTTC
CASSQLGTPKGTQYF
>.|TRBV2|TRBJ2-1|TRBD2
TGTGCCAGCAAACGTTGGGCTAGCGGGAGGGGGAATGAGCAGTTCTTC
CASKRWASGRGNEQFF
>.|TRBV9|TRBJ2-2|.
TGTGCCAGCAGTCCCTTCGGAGGTGGCGGGGAGCTGTTTTTT
CASSPFGGGGELFF
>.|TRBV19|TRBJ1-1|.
TGTGCCAGTACCACCGACAGGAACACTGAAGCTTTCTTT
CASTTDRNTEAFF
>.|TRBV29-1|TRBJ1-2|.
TGCCGCGTGGCGGCGGGGGGGGGCCTGGTTTTGAACGGTGGCTACACCTTC
CRVAAGGGLVLNGGYTF
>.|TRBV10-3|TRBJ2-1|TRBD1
TGTGCCACCCTAGACAGGGGGCGCCTTGGTGAGCAGTTCTTC
CATLDRGRLGEQFF